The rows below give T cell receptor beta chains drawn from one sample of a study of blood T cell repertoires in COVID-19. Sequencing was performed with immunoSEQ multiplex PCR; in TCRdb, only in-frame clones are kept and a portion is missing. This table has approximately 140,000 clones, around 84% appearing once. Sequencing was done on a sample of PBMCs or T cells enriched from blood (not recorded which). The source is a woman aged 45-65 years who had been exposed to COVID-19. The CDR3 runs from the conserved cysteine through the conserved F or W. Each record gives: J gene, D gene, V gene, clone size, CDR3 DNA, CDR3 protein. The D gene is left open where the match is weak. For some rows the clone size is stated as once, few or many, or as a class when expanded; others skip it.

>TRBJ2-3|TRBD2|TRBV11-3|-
TGTGCCAGCCCCGACCAGCGGGAGGGCCACGATACGCAGTATTTT
CASPDQREGHDTQYF
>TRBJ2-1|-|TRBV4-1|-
TGCGCCAGCAGCCAAGAAACTAGGTACAATGAGCAGTTCTTC
CASSQETRYNEQFF
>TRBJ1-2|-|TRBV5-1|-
TGCGCCAGCAGCTTGGACAGGGAATCCCGTGGCTACACCTTC
CASSLDRESRGYTF
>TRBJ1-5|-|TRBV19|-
TGTGCCAGTAGTCAGGGGTTGGGAAGCAATCAGCCCCAGCATTTT
CASSQGLGSNQPQHF
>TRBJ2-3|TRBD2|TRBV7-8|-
TGTGCCAGCAGCTCGGGACTAGCGGGAGCCACAGATACGCAGTATTTT
CASSSGLAGATDTQYF
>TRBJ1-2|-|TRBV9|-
TGTGCCAGCAGCGCTTCCGGGGAGTCCTACTATGGCTACACCTTC
CASSASGESYYGYTF
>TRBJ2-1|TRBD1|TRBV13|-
TGTGCCAGCAGCTTGGGCCGATCACAGGGGGCTAGGAATGAGCAGTTCTTC
CASSLGRSQGARNEQFF
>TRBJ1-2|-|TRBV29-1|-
TGCAGCGTTGAAGATCCCAGGAACTATGGCTACACCTTC
CSVEDPRNYGYTF
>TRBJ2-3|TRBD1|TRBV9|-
TGTGCCAGCAGCCCCCCCGGGACAGGGCTGGCAGATACGCAGTATTTT
CASSPPGTGLADTQYF
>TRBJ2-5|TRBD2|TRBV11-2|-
TGTGCCAGCAGCCAGCTAGGGCGGGACCATAGAGCGGGAGAAGGCAGCCAGTACTTC
CASSQLGRDHRAGEGSQYF
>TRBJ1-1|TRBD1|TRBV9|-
TGTGCCAGCAGCCCTCGGACAGGGGGTATGGCTTTCTTT
CASSPRTGGMAFF
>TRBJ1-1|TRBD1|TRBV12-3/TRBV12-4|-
TGTGCCAGCAGTTTAGAGGGGGCTGGAGCTTTCTTT
CASSLEGAGAFF
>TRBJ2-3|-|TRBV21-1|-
TGTGCCAGCAGGTCGACAGGGGGTACAGATACGCAGTATTTT
CASRSTGGTDTQYF
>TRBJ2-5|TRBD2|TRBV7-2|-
TGTGCCAGCAGCTTAGGAGGGGCGAGCGGGAGGGCCTACGAGACCCAGTACTTC
CASSLGGASGRAYETQYF
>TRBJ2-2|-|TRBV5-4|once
TGTGCCAGCAGCCCCCAACTAGCGAACACCGGGGAGCTGTTTTTT
CASSPQLANTGELFF
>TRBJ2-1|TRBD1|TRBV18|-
TGTGCCAGCTCACCATGGGACAGGGGGGACAATGAGCAGTTCTTC
CASSPWDRGDNEQFF
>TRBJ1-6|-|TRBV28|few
TGTGCCAGCAGTTTTGGGAGCTCCTATAATTCACCCCTCCACTTT
CASSFGSSYNSPLHF
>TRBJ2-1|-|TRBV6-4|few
TGTGCCAGCAGTGACTCTCAGGGGTCCTCCTACAATGAGCAGTTCTTC
CASSDSQGSSYNEQFF
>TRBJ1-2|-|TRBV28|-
TGTGCCAGCAGTCAGGGTAACTATGGCTACACCTTC
CASSQGNYGYTF
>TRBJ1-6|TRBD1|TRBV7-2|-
TGTGCCAGCAGCCCGGACAGGGGGCTCAATAATTCACCCCTCCACTTT
CASSPDRGLNNSPLHF
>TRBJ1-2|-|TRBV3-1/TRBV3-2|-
TGTGCCAGCAGCCGAAACTATGGACAGTATGGCTACACCTTC
CASSRNYGQYGYTF
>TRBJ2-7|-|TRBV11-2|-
TGTGCCAGCAGCTTAGTAGGTTGGGGGCCGGGATCCTACGAGCAGTACTTC
CASSLVGWGPGSYEQYF
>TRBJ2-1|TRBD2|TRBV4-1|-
TGCGCCAGCAGCCAAGAACCGGGACTAGCGGGGGGAAGCCATGAGCAGTTCTTC
CASSQEPGLAGGSHEQFF
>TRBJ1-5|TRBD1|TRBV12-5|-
TGTGCTAGTGGTTTCGTCGGCCCAGGGGGCCTGAATCAGCCCCAGCATTTT
CASGFVGPGGLNQPQHF
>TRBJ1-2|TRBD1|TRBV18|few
TGTGCCAGCTCCCAAGGGGGCAACTATGGCTACACCTTC
CASSQGGNYGYTF
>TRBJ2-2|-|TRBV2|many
TGTGCCAGCAGTGTTGACAGCCTAGCGAACACCGGGGAGCTGTTTTTT
CASSVDSLANTGELFF
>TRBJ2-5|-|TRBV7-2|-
TGTGCCAGCAGCTCCACAGGGACGGAGACCCAGTACTTC
CASSSTGTETQYF
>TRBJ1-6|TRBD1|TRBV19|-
TGTGCCAGTAGTCTTCCCGGACAGGGCGGATCACCCCTCCACTTT
CASSLPGQGGSPLHF
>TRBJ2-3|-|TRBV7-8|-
TGTGCCAGCAGCTTTAGGTTACAGGGGGGGCCAGATACGCAGTATTTT
CASSFRLQGGPDTQYF
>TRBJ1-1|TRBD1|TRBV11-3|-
TGTGCCAGCAGCCGTACAGGGGGCACTGAAGCTTTCTTT
CASSRTGGTEAFF
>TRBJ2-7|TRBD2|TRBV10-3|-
TGTGCCATCAGGGGACTAGCGGGAGTAGGCGAGCAGTACTTC
CAIRGLAGVGEQYF
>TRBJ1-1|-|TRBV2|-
TGTGCCAGCAGTGGCTCCAGAGTAGGGGCTGAAGCTTTCTTT
CASSGSRVGAEAFF
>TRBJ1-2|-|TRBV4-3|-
TGCGCCAGCAGCCAAGCCCAGGGGAGCTATGGCTACACCTTC
CASSQAQGSYGYTF
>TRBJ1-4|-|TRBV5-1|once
TGCGCCAGCAGCTTGGGACAGGCCCTTTTACTAACTAATGAAAAACTGTTTTTT
CASSLGQALLLTNEKLFF
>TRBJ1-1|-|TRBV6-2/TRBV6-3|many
TGTGCCAGCAGTCCCAGGACTGAAGCTTTCTTT
CASSPRTEAFF
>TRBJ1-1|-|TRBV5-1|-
TGCGCCAGCAGCTTGGGACAGCGAGACACTGAAGCTTTCTTT
CASSLGQRDTEAFF
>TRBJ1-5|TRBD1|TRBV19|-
TGTGCCAGTAGTCGGACAGGTGGGGGCAATCAGCCCCAGCATTTT
CASSRTGGGNQPQHF
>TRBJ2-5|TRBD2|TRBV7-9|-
TGTGCCAGCAGCTTAGTAGGAATGCTAGCGGACCAAGAGACCCAGTACTTC
CASSLVGMLADQETQYF
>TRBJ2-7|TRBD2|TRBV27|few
TGTGCCAGCAGCTTAGACCTAGCGGGGGCCGCCTACGAGCAGTACTTC
CASSLDLAGAAYEQYF